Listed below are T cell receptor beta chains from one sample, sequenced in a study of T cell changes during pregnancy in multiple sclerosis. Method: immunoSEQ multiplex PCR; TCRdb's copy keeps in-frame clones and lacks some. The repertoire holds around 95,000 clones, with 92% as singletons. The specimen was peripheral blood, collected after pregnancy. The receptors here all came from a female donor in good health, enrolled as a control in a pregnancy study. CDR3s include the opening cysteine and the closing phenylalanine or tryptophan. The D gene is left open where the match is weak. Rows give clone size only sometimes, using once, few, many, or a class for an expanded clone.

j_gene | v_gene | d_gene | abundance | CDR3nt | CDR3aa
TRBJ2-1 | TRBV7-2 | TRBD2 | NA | TGTGCCAGCAGCCTGACTAGCGGGAGCCACAATGAGCAGTTCTTC | CASSLTSGSHNEQFF
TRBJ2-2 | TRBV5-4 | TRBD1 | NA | TGTGCCAGCAGCTTGGGACCACAGGGGGCGGCCGGGGAGCTGTTTTTT | CASSLGPQGAAGELFF
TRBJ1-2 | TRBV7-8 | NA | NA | TGTGCCAGCAGCTTAGGAGCAGGGAATGGCTACACCTTC | CASSLGAGNGYTF
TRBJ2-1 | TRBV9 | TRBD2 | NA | TGTGCCAGCAGCGTAGCTGGGAGGGTCTCCTACAATGAGCAGTTCTTC | CASSVAGRVSYNEQFF
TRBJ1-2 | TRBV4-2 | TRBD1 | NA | TGTGCCAGCAGCCAGGCGACCGGGACAGGGGTCAGGGGCTACACCTTC | CASSQATGTGVRGYTF
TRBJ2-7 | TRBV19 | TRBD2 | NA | TGTGCCAGTTCCGCGGGGGGGCGGAGCTCCTACGAGCAGTACTTC | CASSAGGRSSYEQYF
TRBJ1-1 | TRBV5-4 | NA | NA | TGTGCCAGCAGCCTCTACCGGGGTGAAGCTTTCTTT | CASSLYRGEAFF
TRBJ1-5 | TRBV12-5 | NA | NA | TGTGCTAGTGGTTTGGTGCTAGGGGGGGTCGATCAGCCCCAGCATTTT | CASGLVLGGVDQPQHF
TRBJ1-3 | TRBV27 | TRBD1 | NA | TGTGCCAGCAGCAAGCGACAGACAGGGTCTGGAAACACCATATATTTT | CASSKRQTGSGNTIYF
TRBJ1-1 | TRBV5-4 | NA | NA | TGTGCCAGCAGCTCGGAAGGGGTTAATTGGAACACTGAAGCTTTCTTT | CASSSEGVNWNTEAFF
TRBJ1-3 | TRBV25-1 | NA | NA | TGTGCCAGCAGTGCTACAGGGAAGGGAAACACCATATATTTT | CASSATGKGNTIYF
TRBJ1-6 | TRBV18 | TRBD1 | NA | TGTGCCAGCTCACCATCGGGACAGGGGAATTCACCCCTCCACTTT | CASSPSGQGNSPLHF
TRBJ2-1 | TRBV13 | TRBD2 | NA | TGTGCCAGCAGTTATACCGGGACTAGCGGTTACAATGAGCAGTTCTTC | CASSYTGTSGYNEQFF
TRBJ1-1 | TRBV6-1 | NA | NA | TGTGCCAGCACAGCGACAGGAAGCACTGAAGCTTTCTTT | CASTATGSTEAFF
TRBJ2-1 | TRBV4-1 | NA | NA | TGCGCCAGCAGCCAAGATGACGGGAGTTACAATGAGCAGTTCTTC | CASSQDDGSYNEQFF
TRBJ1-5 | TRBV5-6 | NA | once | TGTGCCAGCAGTCCAGGAAGGGGAAATAGCAATCAGCCCCAGCATTTT | CASSPGRGNSNQPQHF
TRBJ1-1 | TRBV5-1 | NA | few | TGCGCCAGCAGCATCTTCCAGGGGAACACTGAAGCTTTCTTT | CASSIFQGNTEAFF
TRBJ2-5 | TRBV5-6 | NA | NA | TGTGCCAGCAGCCAGGTTGGGTTAGAGACCCAGTACTTC | CASSQVGLETQYF
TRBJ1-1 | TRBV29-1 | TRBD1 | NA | TGCAGCGTCGGACAGGGAGCTAGGACTGAAGCTTTCTTT | CSVGQGARTEAFF
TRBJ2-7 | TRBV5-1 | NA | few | TGCGCCAGCAGCCGTGATGGGGGCAACGAGCAGTACTTC | CASSRDGGNEQYF
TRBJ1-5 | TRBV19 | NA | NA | TGTGCCAGTATGAGAGGCTTCATCGAGGCTAATCAGCCCCAGCATTTT | CASMRGFIEANQPQHF
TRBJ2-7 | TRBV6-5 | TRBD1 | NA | TGTGCCAGCAGACTGACAGGGTCGGGCTACGAGCAGTACTTC | CASRLTGSGYEQYF
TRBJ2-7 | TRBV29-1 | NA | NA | TGCAGCGGTGGGGCAGGGCAATACGAGCAGTACTTC | CSGGAGQYEQYF
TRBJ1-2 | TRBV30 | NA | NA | TGTGCCTGGAGTGCACCAAGACAGCCCGTAAACTATGGCTACACCTTC | CAWSAPRQPVNYGYTF
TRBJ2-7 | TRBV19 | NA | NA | TGTGCCAGTAGTATATCGTTGGTAGCGTCCTACGAGCAGTACTTC | CASSISLVASYEQYF